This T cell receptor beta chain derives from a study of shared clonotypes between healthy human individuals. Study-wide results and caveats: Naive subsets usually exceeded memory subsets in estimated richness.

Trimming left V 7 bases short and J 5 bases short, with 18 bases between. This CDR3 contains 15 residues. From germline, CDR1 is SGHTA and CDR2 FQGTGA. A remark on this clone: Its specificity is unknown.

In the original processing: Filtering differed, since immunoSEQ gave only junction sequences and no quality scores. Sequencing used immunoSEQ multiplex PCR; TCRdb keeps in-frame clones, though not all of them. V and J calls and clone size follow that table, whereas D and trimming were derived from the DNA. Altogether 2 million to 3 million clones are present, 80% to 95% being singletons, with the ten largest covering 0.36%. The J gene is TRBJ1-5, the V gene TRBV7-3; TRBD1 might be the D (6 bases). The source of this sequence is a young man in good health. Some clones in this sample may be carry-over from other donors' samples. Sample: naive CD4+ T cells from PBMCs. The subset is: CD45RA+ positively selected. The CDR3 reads CASIRTGASHQPQHF. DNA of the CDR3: TGTGCCAGCATCCGGACGGGGGCGTCTCATCAGCCCCAGCATTTT.